This T cell receptor beta chain was identified in a study of T cells generated in artificial thymic organoids. This clonotype was seen only a few times. Reverse primers in the TRAC or TRBC constant regions drove separate semi-nested PCRs for TCRalpha and TCRbeta. TCRdb re-analysed the 5' RACE reads in MiXCR, keeping a single row per CDR3 protein. Here the sample spans 3,000 to 4,000 distinct CDR3 sequences, 30% to 40% being singletons. The sequenced sample consisted of naive CD8+ T cells from blood. Subset meaning: CD3+TCRalphabeta+CD8SP T cells; for blood, CD45RO-CCR7+ naive CD8+ T cells. This sequence originates from a human donor who gave cord blood stem cells for thymic organoid culture, a cardiac surgery patient who gave postnatal thymus, or a blood donor (not recorded which).

The CDR3 DNA sequence: TGTGCCAGTAGTATGTCGAGGACCGGGGAGCTGTTTTTT. Amino acids: CASSMSRTGELFF. The V gene is TRBV19, the J gene TRBJ2-2; D is unresolved. The germline V gene encodes CDR1 LNHDA and CDR2 SQIVND (reference sequence). CDR3 size: 13 residues. V shed 3 bases and J shed 5 bases, with 7 bases lying between them.